The next 11 T cell receptor beta chains were all read from a single sample in a study of cytomegalovirus exposure and HLA in healthy donors. A multiplex PCR was run with 60 Vbeta primers and 13 Jbeta primers. Data came from immunoSEQ multiplex PCR; TCRdb stores just in-frame clones and leaves some out. The sample holds 120,000 to 150,000 clones; around 82% are singletons and the top ten take about 6.5%. Sequenced material: PBMCs. These receptors all stem from a man aged 40-55 years in good health and CMV-seropositive.

The chain is built from TRBV6-5 and TRBJ1-6, with D hard to call. Germline V CDR1 and CDR2: MNHEY, SVGAGI. V was pared by 2 bases and J by 6 bases, with 8 bases between. The CDR3 loop spans 14 amino acids. Here the CDR3 reads CASSYGVTNSPLHF. In DNA, the CDR3 is TGTGCCAGCAGTTACGGAGTCACTAATTCACCCCTCCACTTT.

Here the CDR3 DNA reads TGTGCCAGCAGCTGGGGTGTCGGACTAGCGGGACGCGAGCAGTACTTC. Translated: CASSWGVGLAGREQYF. The chain employs TRBV7-2 and TRBJ2-7; 12 bases align to TRBD2. With 4 bases clipped from V and 6 bases from J, the junction kept 10 bases outside the gene matches. CDR1 and CDR2 (germline): SGHTA, FQGNSA. The CDR3 is 16 residues long.

The V gene is TRBV21-1, the J gene TRBJ1-5; TRBD1 reflects the table's D call only, with no check against the DNA. TRBV21-1 is a known pseudogene. The CDR3 has 15 residues. The DNA for the CDR3 is TGTGCCAGCAGCTATATAGACAGGCACAATCAGCTCCAGCATTTT. Translation gives CASSYIDRHNQLQHF.

This clone was detected only once. V is TRBV4-3 and J is TRBJ1-6; D perhaps matches TRBD1 (6 bases). From germline, CDR1 is LGHNA and CDR2 YSLEER. V dropped 0 bases and J dropped 13 bases, with 10 bases sitting between them. This CDR3 region has 13 residues. CDR3 loop: CASSQDRGGPLHF. In DNA, the CDR3 is TGCGCCAGCAGCCAAGACCGCGGGGGCCCCCTCCACTTT.

CDR3 bases: TGTGCCATCAGTGAAAGGTCGGGAGGGCCTGTTGGTGAGCAGTTCTTC. Protein: CAISERSGGPVGEQFF. The rearrangement links TRBV10-3 to TRBJ2-1; TRBD2 aligns across 8 bases. The CDR3 covers 16 residues. The germline CDR1 and CDR2 sequences are ENHRY and SYGVKD. Trimming took 3 bases from V and 9 from J; bases not matched to a gene: 13.

The chain links TRBV6-1 to TRBJ1-5; weak D call: TRBD1 (5 bases). The germline V gene has CDR1 MNHNS and CDR2 SASEGT. The CDR3 spans 15 residues. The V and J ends lost 2 bases and 5 bases respectively, with 13 bases between them. CDR3 amino acids: CASSETGQKYQPQHF. The CDR3 region has the DNA TGTGCCAGCAGTGAAACCGGACAAAAGTATCAGCCCCAGCATTTT.

The chain is built from TRBV19 and TRBJ1-4, with D unresolved. CDR3 length equals 12 residues. Germline V gene lookup returns CDR1 LNHDA and CDR2 SQIVND (reference sequence). V lost 3 bases to trimming and J lost 3 bases, with 2 bases between them. The CDR3 loop is CASSIANEKLFF. In DNA, the CDR3 is TGTGCCAGTAGTATCGCTAATGAAAAACTGTTTTTT. Together with reference TRBV19 and TRBJ1-4, the CDR3 gives the full variable domain: DGGITQSPKYLFRKEGQNVTLSCEQNLNHDAMYWYRQDPGQGLRLIYYSQIVNDFQKGDIAEGYSVSREKKESFPLTVTSAQKNPTAFYLCASSIANEKLFFGSGTQLSVL.

The rearrangement uses TRBV27 and TRBJ1-2; 8 bases line up with TRBD1. V gave up 0 bases and J gave up 2 bases; unmatched junction bases: 5. The V gene's germline CDR1 is MNHEY and CDR2 SMNVEV (reference sequence). The CDR3 consists of 16 residues. Here the CDR3 DNA reads TGTGCCAGCAGTTTATCGGCAGGGGGCCTCAACTATGGCTACACCTTC. This sequence encodes CASSLSAGGLNYGYTF.

CDR3 nucleotide sequence: TGTGCCAGCACCTCCGGGACAGTCTATGGCTACACCTTC. Its protein product is CASTSGTVYGYTF. The V call is TRBV6-5, the J call TRBJ1-2, with 7 bases aligning to TRBD1. Unmatched junction bases numbered 6, after V lost 7 bases and J lost 4 bases. CDR1 is MNHEY, CDR2 SVGAGI, per germline. The CDR3 loop spans 13 amino acids.

On this clone itself: The junction does not match germline at one end; this may be a read error. The chain carries TRBV6-5 and TRBJ1-1; D remains ambiguous. Germline V gives CDR1 MNHEY, CDR2 SVGAGI. The CDR3 is 15 residues long. Here the CDR3 reads CASSYLPVVGTEPFF. The DNA of the CDR3 is TGTGCCAGCAGTTACTTGCCGGTAGTGGGCACTGAACCTTTCTTT.

The sample holds a few counts of this clone. This sequence joins TRBV25-1 and TRBJ1-5; the match to TRBD1 covers 9 bases. The V segment lost 3 bases and the J segment 2 bases; nucleotides outside the gene matches: 8. The CDR3 covers 17 residues. Germline V gene lookup returns CDR1 MGHDK and CDR2 SYGVNS. The CDR3: CASSDSRTGVGNQPQHF. The CDR3, as DNA: TGTGCCAGCAGTGACTCTAGGACAGGGGTCGGCAATCAGCCCCAGCATTTT.